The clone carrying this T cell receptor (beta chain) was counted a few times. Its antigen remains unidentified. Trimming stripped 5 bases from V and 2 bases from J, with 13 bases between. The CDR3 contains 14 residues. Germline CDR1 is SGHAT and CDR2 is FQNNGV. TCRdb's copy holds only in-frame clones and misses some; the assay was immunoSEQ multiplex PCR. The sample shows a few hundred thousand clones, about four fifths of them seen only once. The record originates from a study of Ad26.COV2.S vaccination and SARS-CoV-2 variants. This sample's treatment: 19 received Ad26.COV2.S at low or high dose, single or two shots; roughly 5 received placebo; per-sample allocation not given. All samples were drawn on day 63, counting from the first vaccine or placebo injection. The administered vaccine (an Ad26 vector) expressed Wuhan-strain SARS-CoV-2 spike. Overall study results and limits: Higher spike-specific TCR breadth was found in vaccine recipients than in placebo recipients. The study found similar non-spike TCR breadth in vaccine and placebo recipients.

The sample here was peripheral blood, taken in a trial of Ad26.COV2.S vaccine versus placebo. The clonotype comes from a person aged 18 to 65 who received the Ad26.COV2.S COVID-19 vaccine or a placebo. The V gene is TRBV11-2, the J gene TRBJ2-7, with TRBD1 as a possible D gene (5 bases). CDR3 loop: CASSPKTATYEQYF. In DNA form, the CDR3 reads TGTGCCAGCAGCCCAAAGACAGCAACCTACGAGCAGTACTTC.